Listed below are T cell receptor beta chains from one sample, sequenced in a study of T cell clones after liver transplantation. The table came from immunoSEQ multiplex PCR; TCRdb's copy has only in-frame clones and leaves some out. The table records around 7,500 clones, roughly 74% of them present only once. The sample in question was CD8+ T cells from blood, obtained before liver transplant. These receptors were collected from a human donor who received a liver transplant. Each CDR3 is given with its conserved first and last residue. Fields, in order: clone size, V gene, D gene, J gene, CDR3 DNA, CDR3 protein. A D gene is named only where the DNA matches it firmly. Rows may omit the clone size; those that give it use once, few, many or a size class.

abundance: once; v_gene: TRBV5-1; d_gene: -; j_gene: TRBJ2-3; CDR3nt: TGCGCCAGCAGCATCCGGGACATCCCAGATACGCAGTATTTT; CDR3aa: CASSIRDIPDTQYF
abundance: -; v_gene: TRBV28; d_gene: TRBD2; j_gene: TRBJ2-3; CDR3nt: TGTGCCAGCAGTTTAACGGGGGGGTACACAGATACGCAGTATTTT; CDR3aa: CASSLTGGYTDTQYF
abundance: -; v_gene: TRBV27; d_gene: TRBD1; j_gene: TRBJ1-1; CDR3nt: TGTGCCAGCAGTCAGGGGACAGACCCTGAAGCTTTCTTT; CDR3aa: CASSQGTDPEAFF
abundance: -; v_gene: TRBV9; d_gene: -; j_gene: TRBJ2-2; CDR3nt: TGTGCCAGCAGCGGGAGGGCCGGCACCGGGGAGCTGTTTTTT; CDR3aa: CASSGRAGTGELFF
abundance: -; v_gene: TRBV9; d_gene: -; j_gene: TRBJ2-1; CDR3nt: TGTGCCAGCAGCCCGGGGGTAGCGAGTTACAATGAGCAGTTCTTC; CDR3aa: CASSPGVASYNEQFF
abundance: once; v_gene: TRBV6-5; d_gene: -; j_gene: TRBJ1-6; CDR3nt: TGTGCCAGCCGGGCGTATAATTCACCCCTCCACTTT; CDR3aa: CASRAYNSPLHF
abundance: -; v_gene: TRBV7-2; d_gene: -; j_gene: TRBJ1-1; CDR3nt: TGTGCCAGCAGCCCAAGGGGGGGGGTATTCCCTATCACTGAAGCTTTCTTT; CDR3aa: CASSPRGGVFPITEAFF
abundance: -; v_gene: TRBV6-1; d_gene: TRBD1; j_gene: TRBJ2-5; CDR3nt: TGTGCCAGCAGTGAGACAGGGGGCTCCGGAGAGACCCAGTACTTC; CDR3aa: CASSETGGSGETQYF
abundance: once; v_gene: TRBV11-2; d_gene: -; j_gene: TRBJ2-1; CDR3nt: TGTGCCAGCAGCTTAGGGAGCTCCTACAATGAGCAGTTCTTC; CDR3aa: CASSLGSSYNEQFF
abundance: -; v_gene: TRBV6-1; d_gene: TRBD1; j_gene: TRBJ2-7; CDR3nt: TGTGCCAGCAGTGACCATGGGACAGTATCCTACGAGCAGTACTTC; CDR3aa: CASSDHGTVSYEQYF
abundance: -; v_gene: TRBV7-6; d_gene: TRBD1; j_gene: TRBJ2-1; CDR3nt: TGTGCCAGCAGCGGTGACCCGGGACAGTATTACAATGAGCAGTTCTTC; CDR3aa: CASSGDPGQYYNEQFF
abundance: -; v_gene: TRBV19; d_gene: -; j_gene: TRBJ2-7; CDR3nt: TGTGCCAGTAGTAGTGGACAGATTTCCTACGAGCAGTACTTC; CDR3aa: CASSSGQISYEQYF
abundance: -; v_gene: TRBV27; d_gene: TRBD2; j_gene: TRBJ2-3; CDR3nt: TGTGCCAGCACTCCCTCGGGACTAGCGGGGGACACAGATACGCAGTATTTT; CDR3aa: CASTPSGLAGDTDTQYF
abundance: few; v_gene: TRBV28; d_gene: -; j_gene: TRBJ2-1; CDR3nt: TGTGCCAGCAGTCTACTGACAGAACCGGGGTATTACAATGAGCAGTTCTTC; CDR3aa: CASSLLTEPGYYNEQFF
abundance: -; v_gene: TRBV6-5; d_gene: -; j_gene: TRBJ1-2; CDR3nt: TGTGCCAGCAGCCCCCGGGACGTGGATGGCTACACCTTC; CDR3aa: CASSPRDVDGYTF
abundance: once; v_gene: TRBV5-4; d_gene: TRBD2; j_gene: TRBJ2-2; CDR3nt: TGTGCCAGCAGCTTGGGCCTAGCGGGGGACGGGGAGCTGTTTTTT; CDR3aa: CASSLGLAGDGELFF
abundance: medium-sized; v_gene: TRBV9; d_gene: -; j_gene: TRBJ2-2; CDR3nt: TGTGCCAGCAGCGTAGCCCCGGCAGGGGACGGTGGCGACACCGGGGAGCTGTTTTTT; CDR3aa: CASSVAPAGDGGDTGELFF
abundance: -; v_gene: TRBV4-1; d_gene: TRBD1; j_gene: TRBJ2-3; CDR3nt: TGCGCCAGCAGCCACCCGGACAGGGGGCGGAATATGGGCACAGATACGCAGTATTTT; CDR3aa: CASSHPDRGRNMGTDTQYF
abundance: -; v_gene: TRBV7-9; d_gene: TRBD1; j_gene: TRBJ2-7; CDR3nt: TGTGCCAGCAGCCAAGGGACAGGGGGCTCCTACGAGCAGTACTTC; CDR3aa: CASSQGTGGSYEQYF
abundance: -; v_gene: TRBV7-9; d_gene: -; j_gene: TRBJ1-1; CDR3nt: TGTGCCAGCAGGAACCTAGGGGATCGGGGGTACACTGAAGCTTTCTTT; CDR3aa: CASRNLGDRGYTEAFF
abundance: -; v_gene: TRBV29-1; d_gene: -; j_gene: TRBJ1-4; CDR3nt: TGCAGCGTTGCGCGCGGGGAGGCCGGGAGTGAAAAACTGTTTTTT; CDR3aa: CSVARGEAGSEKLFF
abundance: -; v_gene: TRBV11-2; d_gene: -; j_gene: TRBJ2-3; CDR3nt: TGTGCCAGCAGCTTAGTTGGCGGGGCCAGCACAGATACGCAGTATTTT; CDR3aa: CASSLVGGASTDTQYF
abundance: -; v_gene: TRBV5-8; d_gene: -; j_gene: TRBJ1-1; CDR3nt: TGTGCCAGCAGCTTGGGGGCTTATGGTGCTGAAGCTTTCTTT; CDR3aa: CASSLGAYGAEAFF
abundance: -; v_gene: TRBV7-2; d_gene: -; j_gene: TRBJ1-1; CDR3nt: TGTGCCAGCAGCTTAGCGGCGGGGGGCGGATCTGAAGCTTTCTTT; CDR3aa: CASSLAAGGGSEAFF
abundance: -; v_gene: TRBV19; d_gene: -; j_gene: TRBJ1-2; CDR3nt: TGTGCCAGTAGTATTTCACCCGGGGCGACTAACTATGGCTACACCTTC; CDR3aa: CASSISPGATNYGYTF
abundance: -; v_gene: TRBV4-3; d_gene: TRBD1; j_gene: TRBJ1-4; CDR3nt: TGCGCCAGCAGCGGAGGGGGCTTTGGAGAAAAACTGTTTTTT; CDR3aa: CASSGGGFGEKLFF
abundance: -; v_gene: TRBV29-1; d_gene: -; j_gene: TRBJ2-1; CDR3nt: TGCAGCGTTGTATTGGGAAATGAGCAGTTCTTC; CDR3aa: CSVVLGNEQFF
abundance: once; v_gene: TRBV6-5; d_gene: -; j_gene: TRBJ2-3; CDR3nt: TGTGCCACCAGAGCAGATACGCAGTATTTT; CDR3aa: CATRADTQYF
abundance: -; v_gene: TRBV4-1; d_gene: -; j_gene: TRBJ2-2; CDR3nt: TGCGCCAGCAGCCATGGGGGGGGCGGAAGGTTCTCTAAGAACACCGGGGAGCTGTTTTTT; CDR3aa: CASSHGGGGRFSKNTGELFF
abundance: -; v_gene: TRBV4-3; d_gene: TRBD1; j_gene: TRBJ2-1; CDR3nt: TGCGCCAGCAGCCAAGATCCGACAGGGGGGAATGAGCAGTTCTTC; CDR3aa: CASSQDPTGGNEQFF
abundance: large; v_gene: TRBV4-1; d_gene: -; j_gene: TRBJ2-3; CDR3nt: TGCGCCAGCAGCCAAGATCGAAACACAGATACGCAGTATTTT; CDR3aa: CASSQDRNTDTQYF
abundance: -; v_gene: TRBV4-1; d_gene: -; j_gene: TRBJ1-2; CDR3nt: TGCGCCAGCAGCCAAGATTACGCCAGTAACTATGGCTACACCTTC; CDR3aa: CASSQDYASNYGYTF
abundance: -; v_gene: TRBV19; d_gene: -; j_gene: TRBJ2-3; CDR3nt: TGTGCCAGTAGTCCCCGACTCGTCTTGGGCACAGATACGCAGTATTTT; CDR3aa: CASSPRLVLGTDTQYF
abundance: -; v_gene: TRBV6-6; d_gene: -; j_gene: TRBJ1-4; CDR3nt: TGTGCCAGCAGTTATTTGGCGAGGGGGGAGAATGAAAAACTGTTTTTT; CDR3aa: CASSYLARGENEKLFF
abundance: -; v_gene: TRBV19; d_gene: -; j_gene: TRBJ2-2; CDR3nt: TGTGCCAGTAGTTACACCGGGGAGCTGTTTTTT; CDR3aa: CASSYTGELFF
abundance: -; v_gene: TRBV5-4; d_gene: -; j_gene: TRBJ2-2; CDR3nt: TGTGCCAGCAGCTCCAAGGACAGTACCAACACCGGGGAGCTGTTTTTT; CDR3aa: CASSSKDSTNTGELFF
abundance: -; v_gene: TRBV27; d_gene: -; j_gene: TRBJ1-2; CDR3nt: TGTGCCAGCAGTCCCGGGCCCTATAACTATGGCTACACCTTC; CDR3aa: CASSPGPYNYGYTF
abundance: -; v_gene: TRBV10-3; d_gene: TRBD2; j_gene: TRBJ2-2; CDR3nt: TGTGCCATCAGCCCCGGCCCCGGGACTAGCGGGGGTACCGGGGAGCTGTTTTTT; CDR3aa: CAISPGPGTSGGTGELFF
abundance: -; v_gene: TRBV7-6; d_gene: -; j_gene: TRBJ2-1; CDR3nt: TGTGCCAGCAGCTCACTTGCGGCGGGAAACTCCTACAATGAGCAGTTCTTC; CDR3aa: CASSSLAAGNSYNEQFF
abundance: -; v_gene: TRBV7-2; d_gene: TRBD2; j_gene: TRBJ2-1; CDR3nt: TGTGCCAGCAGCGCAGCCGCGGGACTAGCGGGAAATGAGCAGTTCTTC; CDR3aa: CASSAAAGLAGNEQFF
abundance: once; v_gene: TRBV4-1; d_gene: -; j_gene: TRBJ2-3; CDR3nt: TGCGCCAGCAGCCAAGAAGAGCGGGTGACAGATACGCAGTATTTT; CDR3aa: CASSQEERVTDTQYF
abundance: -; v_gene: TRBV9; d_gene: -; j_gene: TRBJ2-3; CDR3nt: TGTGCCAGCAGCGTAGAAACAGATACGCAGTATTTT; CDR3aa: CASSVETDTQYF